Sequencing of this TCR beta chain was carried out in a study of early T cells in non-severe SARS-CoV-2 infection. Across the whole study: The input, bulk RNA from unsorted whole blood, was sequenced, and chains were unpaired.

Germline assignment: CDR1 MNHEY and CDR2 SVGAGI. The CDR3 spans 15 residues. With 4 bases removed from V and 4 bases from J, the gap between germline ends came to 14 bases. The library protocol tagged individual cDNA molecules with unique molecular identifiers. A single record per CDR3 protein comes from TCRdb applying MiXCR to the 5' RACE reads. The repertoire consists of 100,000 to 130,000 distinct CDR3 sequences, with roughly an eighth occurring once and the leading ten covering around 3%. This clonotype turned up a few times. This chain connects TRBV6-5 to TRBJ1-3; D gene ambiguous. Sequencing used whole blood. This clonotype was sampled from an adult who was a healthcare worker with PCR-confirmed SARS-CoV-2 infection or an uninfected control (not recorded which). The CDR3 sequence: CASSSQYSAGNTIYF. CDR3 DNA: TGTGCCAGCAGTTCTCAGTACAGCGCGGGAAACACCATATATTTT.